This T cell receptor (beta chain) was captured in a study of blood T cell repertoires in COVID-19. The repertoire was sequenced with immunoSEQ multiplex PCR; TCRdb's copy has only in-frame clones and lacks some. The sample consists of some 300,000 clones, around 88% of them appearing once. This clonotype was sampled from a woman in her 30s who had recovered from COVID-19. Sequenced: peripheral blood.

The CDR3 bases are TGTGCCAGCAGTGAAGTCTCAGATGAAGCTTTCTTT. It translates to CASSEVSDEAFF. The chain employs TRBV6-1 and TRBJ1-1; D not resolved. Germline-derived CDR1 and CDR2 are MNHNS and SASEGT. Trimming left V 1 base short and J 7 bases short, with 7 bases between. This CDR3 contains 12 residues.